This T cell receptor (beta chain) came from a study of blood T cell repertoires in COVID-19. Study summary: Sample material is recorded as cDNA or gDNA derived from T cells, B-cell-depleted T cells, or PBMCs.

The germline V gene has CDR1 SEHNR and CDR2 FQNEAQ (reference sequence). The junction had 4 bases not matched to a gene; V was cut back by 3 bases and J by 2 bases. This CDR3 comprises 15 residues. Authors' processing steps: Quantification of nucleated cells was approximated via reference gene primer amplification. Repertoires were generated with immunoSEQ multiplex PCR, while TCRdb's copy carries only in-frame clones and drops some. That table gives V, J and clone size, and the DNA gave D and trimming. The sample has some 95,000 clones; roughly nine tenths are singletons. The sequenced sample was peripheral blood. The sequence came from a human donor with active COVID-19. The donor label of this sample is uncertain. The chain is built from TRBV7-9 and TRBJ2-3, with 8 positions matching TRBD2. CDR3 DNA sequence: TGTGCCAGCAGCTTCTCAGCGGGGGACACAGATACGCAGTATTTT. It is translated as CASSFSAGDTDTQYF.